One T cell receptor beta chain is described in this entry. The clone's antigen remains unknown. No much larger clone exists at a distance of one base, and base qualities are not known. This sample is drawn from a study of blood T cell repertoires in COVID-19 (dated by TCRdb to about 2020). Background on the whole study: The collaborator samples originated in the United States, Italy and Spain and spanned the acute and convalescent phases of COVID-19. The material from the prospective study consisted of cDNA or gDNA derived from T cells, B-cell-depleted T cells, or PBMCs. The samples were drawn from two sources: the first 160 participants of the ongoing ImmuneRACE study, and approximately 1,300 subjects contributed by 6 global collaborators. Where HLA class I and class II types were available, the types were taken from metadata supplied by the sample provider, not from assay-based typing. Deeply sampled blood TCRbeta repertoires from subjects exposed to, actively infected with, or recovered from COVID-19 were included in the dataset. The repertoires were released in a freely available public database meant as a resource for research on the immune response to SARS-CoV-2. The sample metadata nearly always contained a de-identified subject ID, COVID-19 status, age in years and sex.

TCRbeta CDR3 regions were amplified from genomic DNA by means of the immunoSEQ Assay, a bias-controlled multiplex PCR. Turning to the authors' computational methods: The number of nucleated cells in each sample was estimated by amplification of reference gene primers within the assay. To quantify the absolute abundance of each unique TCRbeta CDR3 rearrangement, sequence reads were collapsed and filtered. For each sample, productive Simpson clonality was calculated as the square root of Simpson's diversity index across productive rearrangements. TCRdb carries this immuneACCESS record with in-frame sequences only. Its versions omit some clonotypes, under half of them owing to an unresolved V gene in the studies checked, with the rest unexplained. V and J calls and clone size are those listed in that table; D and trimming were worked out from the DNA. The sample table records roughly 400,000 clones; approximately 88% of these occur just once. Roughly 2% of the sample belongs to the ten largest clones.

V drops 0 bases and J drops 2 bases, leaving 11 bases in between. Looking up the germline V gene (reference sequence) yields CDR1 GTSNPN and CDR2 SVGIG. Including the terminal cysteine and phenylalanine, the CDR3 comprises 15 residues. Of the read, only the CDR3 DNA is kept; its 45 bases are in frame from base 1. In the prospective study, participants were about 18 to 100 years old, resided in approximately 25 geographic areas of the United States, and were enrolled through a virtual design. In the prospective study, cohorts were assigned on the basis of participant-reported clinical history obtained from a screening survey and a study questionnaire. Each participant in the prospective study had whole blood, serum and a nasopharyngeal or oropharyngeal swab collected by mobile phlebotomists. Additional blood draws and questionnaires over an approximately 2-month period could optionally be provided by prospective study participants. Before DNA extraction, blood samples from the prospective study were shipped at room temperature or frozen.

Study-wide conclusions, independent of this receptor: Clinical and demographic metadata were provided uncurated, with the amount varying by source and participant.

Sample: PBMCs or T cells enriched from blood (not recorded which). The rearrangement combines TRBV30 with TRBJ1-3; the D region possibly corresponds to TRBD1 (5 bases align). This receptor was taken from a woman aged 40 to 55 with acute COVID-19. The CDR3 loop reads CAWSVATGAGNTIYF. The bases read TGTGCCTGGAGTGTAGCGACGGGGGCTGGAAACACCATATATTTT.